The entry below gives a single T cell receptor beta chain sequence along with its context. This clone was observed a few times. What this receptor recognizes is not known. No much larger clonotype is one base removed from it; base qualities were not supplied. The entry originates in a study of cytomegalovirus exposure and HLA in healthy donors (dated by TCRdb to between 2016 and 2019). Looking at the study overall: According to an earlier analysis of a few hundred of the donors, 150 million to 200 million T cells yielded some 120 million unique TCR beta sequences and 276 Gb of sequence data. Alongside the repertoire data, information on donor age, sex, ethnicity and CMV serostatus was compiled. An early release that covered about 640 HLA-typed donors contained around 300 gigabases of sequencing data and around 80 million unique TCR sequences. To decide whether each TCR beta V gene segment behaved as functional or pseudogenic, an earlier analysis of approximately 590 of the donors relied on high-throughput TCR beta sequencing. The study aimed to test whether cataloging public T cell receptors could reveal signatures of past pathogen exposure. A later analysis re-analyzed previously published TCR beta repertoires from about 600 donors and added high-resolution HLA genotyping to study TCR occurrence patterns. A later genetic analysis took genome-wide SNP genotypes for 398 of the 666 donors and used that subset as a discovery cohort. To predict cytomegalovirus infection status, the study brought together high-throughput TCR immunosequencing, statistical association of individual TCRs with disease status, and machine learning. The study used immunosequencing to profile the T cell repertoires of about 670 subjects and linked those repertoires to cytomegalovirus serostatus. The genetic ancestry cluster associated with self-reported Caucasian donors included roughly four fifths of the 398 genotyped donors. Typing coverage differed by locus: A, B, C, DRB1 and DQB1 were typed in roughly 629-630 donors, DQA1 in about 500, DPA1 in around 610, and DPB1 in 472. All discovery cohort repertoires had been generated on a single sequencing platform. Roughly five DR-DQ haplotypes were treated as single units for association and clustering because of strong linkage in the cohort. HLA typing included class I and class II loci at four-digit resolution. Rather than drawing on any new phenotypic data, the later analysis identified candidate immune exposures from TCR beta sequences and the way those sequences occurred across donors. Among around 400 genotyped donors of the cohort, an average of about 220,000 unique TCR beta nucleotide sequences was sequenced per donor, of which 15% to 20% were non-productive. A separate validation cohort of over a hundred different subjects was used in addition to the approximately 700-subject first cohort. Here is what the overall study found, with its caveats: In vitro tests confirmed that a few of the cytomegalovirus-associated TCR beta chains recognize cytomegalovirus antigens. A cluster of highly shared sequence variants was judged likely to represent a technical artifact of the sequencing pipeline. Compared with the approximately 670-donor mean, donors in an Asian-associated ancestry cluster had fewer N-insertions in productive TCRs, according to a later genetic analysis. In an earlier analysis of 587 of the donors, most TCR beta V segments appeared in productive rearrangements about 87% or about 30% of the time, broadly matching IMGT annotations. Linkage disequilibrium might explain the correlated functional status among segregating V segments, but an unknown experimental factor could not be ruled out. While some public TCRs were present in many individuals, most TCR sequences turned up only very rarely across donors. A total of 164 TCR beta chains were listed by the study as associated with cytomegalovirus. In this cohort, only TCR beta chains were sequenced, and detectable features were limited by the absence of alpha or paired-chain data. Specific HLA alleles were associated with 15,000 to 20,000 TCR beta sequences at a false discovery rate of 0.05 in a later analysis. A further reported finding was that TCR beta sequences accurately predicted the HLA-A and HLA-B alleles for most subjects in the first cohort. Several of the top co-occurrence clusters appeared to be linked to parvovirus B19, influenza, CMV and Epstein-Barr virus, according to a later analysis. Compared with equally common non-associated chains, HLA-associated TCR beta chains in a later analysis were more clonally expanded and had lower generation probabilities. Because some donors lacked HLA typing at each locus, the association tests relied only on the typed subset. It was suggested by the authors that the approach could potentially be generalized to other disease states and immunological phenotypes. The earlier analysis of around 600 of the donors excluded 15 to 20 rarely observed V segments, including chromosome 9 orphons, because counts were too low. The 87-base-pair reads could not distinguish some IMGT-functional V segments, including TRBV6-2 and TRBV6-3, so those segments were excluded. According to a later analysis, most CMV-associated TCR beta chains appeared to be HLA-restricted, and the HLA associations seemed to be driven largely by CMV exposure. Immune exposure information for the cohort was limited to CMV serostatus. In a later analysis, TCR association rates were found to vary across HLA loci, with the most associated TCRs seen for DRB1 alleles and the fewest for HLA-C alleles. Presence/absence analyses assumed roughly uniform sequencing depth across donors, an assumption that may not hold. In both the original and validation cohorts, the classifier was reported to diagnose cytomegalovirus status with high specificity and sensitivity. In a later genetic analysis, a missense DCLRE1C variant was associated with V-gene and J-gene trimming of TCR beta chains, and the association was replicated in an independent cohort. When HLA alleles, especially DR and DQ, strongly co-occurred, TCR associations were difficult to assign to individual alleles.

From the germline V gene, CDR1 is SGHRS and CDR2 is YFSETQ. The CDR3 has 13 amino acids, counting the end cysteine and phenylalanine. Only the CDR3 part of the read is kept: 39 bases, read in frame from the first base. Germline trimming: 3 bases from V, 6 bases from J; junction bases outside gene matches: 4. The cohort consisted of 666 healthy bone marrow donors. Cohort members were all nominally healthy when sampled, although unrecorded immune exposures were likely present. The donor was CMV seropositive and was included in the group of 270 or so seropositive cohort members. Each donor provided a peripheral blood sample, and peripheral blood mononuclear cells were used for TCR beta sequencing. The Qiagen DNeasy Blood Extraction Kit was used to extract genomic DNA from the blood cell samples. Libraries came from the immunoSEQ multiplex PCR assay. For the multiplex PCR, a mixture combining 60 forward primers for TCR Vbeta segments and 13 reverse primers for TCR Jbeta segments was used. The CDR3 region of rearranged TCR beta genes was amplified from genomic DNA by a multiplex PCR assay. The Illumina HiSeq System was used to sequence the amplified TCR beta libraries as 87-base-pair reads. The study's own analysis went as follows. Across the 500 to 700 repertoires, a later analysis counted 75 million to 90 million unique TCR beta chains, about 10 million of which were shared by at least two donors. Raw reads were error-corrected and collapsed into unique sequences by a nearest-neighbor algorithm in which closely related sequences were merged to remove PCR and sequencing errors. To assign V, D and J gene segments, CDR3 sequences were aligned to IMGT reference sequences. For a sequence to be retained, at least a six-nucleotide match to both a V gene segment and a J gene segment was required. A rearrangement was called productive if the CDR3 had no stop codons and remained in frame with V and J, and every other rearrangement was called non-productive. CDR3 was defined by IMGT convention, running from the second conserved V-encoded cysteine to the conserved J-encoded phenylalanine. Sequences without an unambiguous match to a single V gene segment were excluded from the earlier analysis of 500 to 700 of the donors. In an earlier analysis of 450 to 700 of the donors, V segments were called functional above 56.7% productive rearrangements and were called segregating when the between-donor standard deviation exceeded 5%. A statistical classification framework was developed to diagnose cytomegalovirus status using the catalog of TCR beta chain sequences. In a later analysis, V and J genes were assigned by comparing TCR nucleotide sequences against IMGT/GENE-DB human TR gene sequences. In a later analysis, CDR3 sequences and most-parsimonious VDJ recombination scenarios were assigned using the TCRdist pipeline. In a later analysis, each TCR beta chain was defined by its CDR3 amino acid sequence together with its V-gene family, and reads without a unique V-gene family were excluded. In a later analysis, some 600 highly shared, low-generation-probability nucleotide sequences were removed to address suspected cross-contamination and a sequencing artifact. For each public chain, a later analysis derived a clonal expansion index from normalized ranks of inferred template counts within each repertoire. In a later analysis, generation probabilities were computed using a VDJ recombination model fitted to out-of-frame rearrangements, and the results were checked against IGoR. A later analysis scored TCR-TCR, TCR-HLA and TCR-CMV co-occurrence with hypergeometric tests, applying a repertoire-size bias correction to TCR pairs. To estimate false discovery rates, a later analysis permuted the HLA or CMV assignments 20 times. In a later analysis, co-occurring TCRs were grouped using DBSCAN, and TCRdist sequence similarity was added for clustering within HLA-allele-positive subsets. Repertoires with fewer than 30,000 or more than 120,000 public chains, plus five repertoires with anomalous nucleotide sharing, were excluded from co-occurrence clustering. The table comes from immuneACCESS by way of TCRdb, which keeps in-frame sequences with V and J called. Part of the clones is missing from these tables; in studies checked, under half for an unresolved V gene and the rest for unknown reasons. Clonal size and the V and J genes are those of that table, whereas D and trimming came from the DNA. In all, the sample holds approximately 100,000 clones, and 70% to 80% of those were seen once. Around 12% of the sample is in the top ten clones.

The V gene is TRBV5-1 and the J gene is TRBJ2-7; 9 bases in the middle match TRBD1. The material sequenced was PBMCs. The sequence was obtained from a woman between 35 and 50 years old in good health and CMV-seropositive. CDR3 reads: CASSSNRGLEQYF. The sequenced DNA: TGCGCCAGCAGCTCTAACAGGGGGCTCGAGCAGTACTTC.